This T cell receptor (beta chain) was obtained from a study of T cell responses to AZD1222 COVID-19 vaccine. Study-wide findings and caveats: The reported proportion of spike-specific TCRs targeting unmutated variant regions was nearly half.

The germline V gene has CDR1 MDHEN and CDR2 SYDVKM. This CDR3 contains 12 residues. The V and J ends lost 6 bases and 2 bases respectively, with 8 bases between them. Libraries were prepared by immunoSEQ multiplex PCR; TCRdb keeps only in-frame clonotypes and omits some of them. The sample consists of some 19,000 clones, 82% of them appearing once. To note about this clone: Antigen: not known.

Source: peripheral blood, taken on day 0 of AZD1222 vaccination. The TCR was taken from an adult in good health. The gene calls are TRBV28 and TRBJ2-7; D call uncertain. CDR3 residues: CASSRGTYEQYF. The CDR3, as DNA: TGTGCCAGCAGCCGAGGAACCTACGAGCAGTACTTC. Together with reference TRBV28 and TRBJ2-7, the CDR3 gives the full variable domain: DVKVTQSSRYLVKRTGEKVFLECVQDMDHENMFWYRQDPGLGLRLIYFSYDVKMKEKGDIPEGYSVSREKKERFSLILESASTNQTSMYLCASSRGTYEQYFGPGTRLTVT.